Listed below are T cell receptor beta chains from one sample, sequenced in a study of T cells in Graves' hyperthyroidism and ophthalmopathy. TCRdb re-called the multiplex PCR reads through MiXCR, storing one row per CDR3 protein. The table lists 500,000 to 650,000 distinct CDR3 sequences, approximately 17% of them singletons. Sample: blood. The origin of the receptors is a woman between 18 and 30 years old with Graves' ophthalmopathy. Both conserved end residues are part of each CDR3. The order of the fields is clone size, D gene, CDR3 length, J gene, V gene, CDR3 protein, CDR3 DNA. The D gene is left open where the match is weak. Not every row has a clone size; where given, it reads once, few, many or a size class.

NA | TRBD2 | 16 | TRBJ2-1 | TRBV6-5 | CASSYRREARLGEQFF | TGTGCCAGCAGTTACAGGCGGGAGGCCCGTTTGGGTGAGCAGTTCTTC
NA | TRBD2 | 17 | TRBJ2-2 | TRBV12-3/TRBV12-4 | CASSGLAGGTNTGELLF | TGTGCCAGCAGCGGACTAGCGGGAGGCACGAACACCGGGGAGCTGCTTTTT
many | NA | 15 | TRBJ2-5 | TRBV6-5 | CASSYSGGFGETQYF | TGTGCCAGCAGTTACTCTGGCGGTTTCGGGGAGACCCAGTACTTC
many | NA | 15 | TRBJ2-5 | TRBV11-2 | CASSLGTGRGETQYF | TGTGCCAGCAGCTTAGGAACAGGTCGAGGAGAGACCCAGTACTTC
few | TRBD1 | 14 | TRBJ1-4 | TRBV5-1 | CASRAGTGLEKLFF | TGCGCCAGCAGGGCCGGGACAGGGTTAGAAAAACTGTTTTTT
few | NA | 14 | TRBJ2-2 | TRBV27 | CASSLFEGSGELFF | TGTGCCAGCAGTTTATTCGAGGGGTCCGGGGAGCTGTTTTTT
many | TRBD1 | 18 | TRBJ1-5 | TRBV6-2/TRBV6-3 | CASSFGTGRLMSNQPQHF | TGTGCCAGCAGTTTCGGGACAGGGAGACTTATGAGCAATCAGCCCCAGCATTTT
few | NA | 13 | TRBJ1-2 | TRBV5-1 | CASSEGMRFGYTF | TGCGCCAGCAGCGAGGGTATGCGCTTTGGCTACACCTTC
many | TRBD1 | 14 | TRBJ1-2 | TRBV29-1 | CSVGSGTANYGYTF | TGCAGCGTTGGTAGTGGGACAGCTAACTATGGCTACACCTTC
NA | NA | 15 | TRBJ1-4 | TRBV11-2 | CASSLVEGMGEKLFF | TGTGCCAGCAGCTTAGTGGAGGGGATGGGTGAAAAACTGTTTTTT
NA | TRBD1 | 15 | TRBJ2-7 | TRBV20-1 | CSASSLWQGTDEQYF | TGCAGTGCCAGCAGTCTATGGCAGGGGACAGACGAGCAGTACTTC
NA | TRBD2 | 14 | TRBJ2-3 | TRBV3-1 | CASSQEARGDTQYF | TGTGCCAGCAGCCAAGAAGCGCGGGGGGATACGCAGTATTTT
many | TRBD2 | 14 | TRBJ2-7 | TRBV29-1 | CSVSGTSGTYEQYF | TGCAGCGTTTCTGGGACTAGCGGGACCTACGAGCAGTACTTC
NA | NA | 14 | TRBJ2-2 | TRBV4-1 | CASRDWSFIGELFF | TGCGCCAGCAGAGATTGGAGCTTCATCGGGGAGCTGTTTTTT
many | TRBD2 | 16 | TRBJ2-1 | TRBV12-3/TRBV12-4 | CASSSRTSGSGNEQFF | TGTGCCAGCAGTTCAAGGACTAGCGGGAGTGGGAATGAGCAGTTCTTC
NA | TRBD1 | 15 | TRBJ1-5 | TRBV28 | CASSSPGTGYQPQHF | TGTGCCAGCAGTTCTCCGGGGACAGGGTATCAGCCCCAGCATTTT
NA | NA | 16 | TRBJ1-5 | TRBV24-1 | CATVPMVVFRNQPQHF | TGTGCCACCGTTCCTATGGTAGTATTTAGGAATCAGCCCCAGCATTTT
NA | TRBD2 | 16 | TRBJ2-7 | TRBV19 | CASTSHGRGGTYEQYF | TGTGCCAGTACCTCACACGGGCGGGGGGGGACCTACGAGCAGTACTTC
NA | TRBD2 | 19 | TRBJ2-6 | TRBV7-3 | CASSLRAIAGGPGANVLTF | TGTGCCAGCAGCTTAAGGGCGATAGCGGGAGGGCCTGGGGCCAACGTCCTGACTTTC
many | NA | 14 | TRBJ2-1 | TRBV6-1 | CASSRGDLYNEQFF | TGTGCCAGCAGTAGGGGAGACCTGTACAATGAGCAGTTCTTC
few | TRBD1 | 14 | TRBJ2-5 | TRBV12-3/TRBV12-4 | CASSRHRGRETQYF | TGTGCCAGCAGTCGGCACAGGGGTCGAGAGACCCAGTACTTC
NA | NA | 12 | TRBJ1-2 | TRBV5-1 | CASSWDGDSYTF | TGCGCCAGCAGCTGGGACGGGGATTCCTACACCTTC